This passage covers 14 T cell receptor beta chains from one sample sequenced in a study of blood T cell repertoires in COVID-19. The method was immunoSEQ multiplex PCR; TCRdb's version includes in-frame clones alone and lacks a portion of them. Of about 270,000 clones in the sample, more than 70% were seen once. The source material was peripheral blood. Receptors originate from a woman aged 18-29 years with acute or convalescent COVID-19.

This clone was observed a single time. The CDR3 loop is CASSDASGRSYEQYF. DNA for the CDR3: TGTGCCAGCAGTGATGCTAGCGGGAGGTCCTACGAGCAGTACTTC. This chain uses TRBV28 with TRBJ2-7; 11 nucleotides align to TRBD2. This CDR3 is built from 15 residues. V dropped 5 bases and J dropped 1; count of bases not matched to a gene: 4. Germline-derived CDR1 and CDR2 are MDHEN and SYDVKM.

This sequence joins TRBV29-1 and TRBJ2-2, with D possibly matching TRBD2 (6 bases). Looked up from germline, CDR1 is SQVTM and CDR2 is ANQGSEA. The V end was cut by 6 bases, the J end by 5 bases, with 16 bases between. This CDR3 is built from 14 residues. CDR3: CSVGDGGMTGELFF. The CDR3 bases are TGCAGCGTCGGGGACGGAGGGATGACCGGGGAGCTGTTTTTT.

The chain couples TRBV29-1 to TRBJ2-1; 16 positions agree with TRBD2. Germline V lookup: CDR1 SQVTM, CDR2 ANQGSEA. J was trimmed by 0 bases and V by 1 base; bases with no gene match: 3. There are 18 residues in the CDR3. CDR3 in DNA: TGCAGCGTTGAAGTGGGACTAGCGGGAGGGGACTCCTACAATGAGCAGTTCTTC. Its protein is CSVEVGLAGGDSYNEQFF.

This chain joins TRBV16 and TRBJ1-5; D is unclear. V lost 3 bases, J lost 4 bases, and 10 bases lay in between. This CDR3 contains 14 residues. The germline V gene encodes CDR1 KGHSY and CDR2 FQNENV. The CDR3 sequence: CASSHHLWNQPQHF. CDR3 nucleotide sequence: TGTGCCAGCAGCCACCACTTGTGGAATCAGCCCCAGCATTTT.

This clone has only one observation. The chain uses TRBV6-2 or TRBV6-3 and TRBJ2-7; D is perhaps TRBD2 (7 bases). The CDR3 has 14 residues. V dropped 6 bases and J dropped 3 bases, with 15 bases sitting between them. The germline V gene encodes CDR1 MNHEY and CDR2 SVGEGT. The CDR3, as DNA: TGTGCCAGCAGCGACCAGGGGACTAACTACGAGCAGTACTTC. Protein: CASSDQGTNYEQYF.

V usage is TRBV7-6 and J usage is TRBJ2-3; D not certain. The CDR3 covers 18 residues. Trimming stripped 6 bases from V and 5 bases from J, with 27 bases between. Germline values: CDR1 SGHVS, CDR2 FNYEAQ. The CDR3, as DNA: TGTGCCAGCAGTTTCCCCCCCCCTCTAGTGGTTGTGGAAGATACGCAGTATTTT. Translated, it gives CASSFPPPLVVVEDTQYF.

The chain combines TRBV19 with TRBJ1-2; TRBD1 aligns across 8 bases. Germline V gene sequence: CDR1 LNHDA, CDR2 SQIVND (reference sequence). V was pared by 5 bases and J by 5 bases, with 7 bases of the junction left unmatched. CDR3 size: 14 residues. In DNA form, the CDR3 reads TGTGCCAGTAGTTCCCCCGGGACAGGATATGGCTACACCTTC. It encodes CASSSPGTGYGYTF.

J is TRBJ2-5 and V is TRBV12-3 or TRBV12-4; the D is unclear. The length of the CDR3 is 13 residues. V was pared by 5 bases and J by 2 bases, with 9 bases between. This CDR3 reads CASSPQVQETQYF. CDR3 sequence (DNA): TGTGCCAGCAGTCCGCAGGTACAAGAGACCCAGTACTTC.

CDR3 in DNA: TGTGCCAGCAGTTACGGGGGACTAGCGGACTTCACAGATACGCAGTATTTT. This gives the protein CASSYGGLADFTDTQYF. The chain couples TRBV6-2 or TRBV6-3 to TRBJ2-3; 11 nucleotides align to TRBD2. CDR3 length: 17 residues. Trimming at V came to 2 bases and at J to 2 bases, leaving 6 bases not matched to a gene. CDR1 is MNHEY and CDR2 is SVGEGT in the germline V gene.

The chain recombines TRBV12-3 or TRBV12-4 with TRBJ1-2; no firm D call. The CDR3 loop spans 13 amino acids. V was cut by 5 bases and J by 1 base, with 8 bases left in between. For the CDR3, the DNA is TGTGCCAGCAGTCTTCAGGATAACTATGGCTACACCTTC. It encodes CASSLQDNYGYTF.

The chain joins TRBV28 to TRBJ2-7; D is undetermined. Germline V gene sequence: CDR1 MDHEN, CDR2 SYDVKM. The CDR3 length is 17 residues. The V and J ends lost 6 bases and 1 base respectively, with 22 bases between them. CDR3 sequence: CASSLVPSVPPSYEQYF. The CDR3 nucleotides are TGTGCCAGCAGCCTCGTCCCCTCGGTCCCACCGTCCTACGAGCAGTACTTC.

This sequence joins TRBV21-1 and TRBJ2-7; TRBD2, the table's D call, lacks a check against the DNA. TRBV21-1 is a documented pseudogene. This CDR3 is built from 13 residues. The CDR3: CVPGGTSIYEQYF. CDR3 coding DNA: TGTGTCCCGGGAGGGACATCTATCTACGAGCAGTACTTC.

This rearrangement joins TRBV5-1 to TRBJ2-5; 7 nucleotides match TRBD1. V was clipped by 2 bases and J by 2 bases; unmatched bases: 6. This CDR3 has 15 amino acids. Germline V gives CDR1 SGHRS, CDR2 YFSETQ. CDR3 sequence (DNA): TGCGCCAGCAGCTTATTGGGGACAGCGCAAGAGACCCAGTACTTC. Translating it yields CASSLLGTAQETQYF.

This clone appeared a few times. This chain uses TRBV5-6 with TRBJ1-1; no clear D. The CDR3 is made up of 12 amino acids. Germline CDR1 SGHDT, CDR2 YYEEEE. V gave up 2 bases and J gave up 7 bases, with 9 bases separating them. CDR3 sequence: CASSFPGNEAFF. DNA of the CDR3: TGTGCCAGCAGCTTTCCGGGAAATGAAGCTTTCTTT.